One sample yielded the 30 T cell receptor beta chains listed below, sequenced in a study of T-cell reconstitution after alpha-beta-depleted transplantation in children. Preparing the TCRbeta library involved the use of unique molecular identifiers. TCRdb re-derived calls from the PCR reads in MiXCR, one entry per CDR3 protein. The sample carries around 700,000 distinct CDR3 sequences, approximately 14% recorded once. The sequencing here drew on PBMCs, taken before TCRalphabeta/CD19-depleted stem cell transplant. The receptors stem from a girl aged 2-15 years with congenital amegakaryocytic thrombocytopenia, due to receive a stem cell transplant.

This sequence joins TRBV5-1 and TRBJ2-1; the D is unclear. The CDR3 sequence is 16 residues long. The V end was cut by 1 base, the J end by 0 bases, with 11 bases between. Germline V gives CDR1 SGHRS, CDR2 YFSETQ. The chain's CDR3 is CASSLLPSRSYNEQFF. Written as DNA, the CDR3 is TGCGCCAGCAGCTTGTTACCTTCCCGCTCCTACAATGAGCAGTTCTTC.

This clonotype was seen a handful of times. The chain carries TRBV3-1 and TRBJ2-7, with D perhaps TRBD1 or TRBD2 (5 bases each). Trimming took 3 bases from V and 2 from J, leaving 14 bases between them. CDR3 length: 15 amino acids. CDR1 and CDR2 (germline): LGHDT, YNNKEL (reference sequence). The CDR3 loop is CASSHRDGETYEQYF. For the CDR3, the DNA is TGTGCCAGCAGCCATCGGGACGGGGAAACCTACGAGCAGTACTTC.

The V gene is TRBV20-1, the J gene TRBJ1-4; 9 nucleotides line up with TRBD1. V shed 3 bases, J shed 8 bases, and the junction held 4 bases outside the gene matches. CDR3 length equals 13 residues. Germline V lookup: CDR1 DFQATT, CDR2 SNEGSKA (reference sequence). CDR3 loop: CSARGTGKEKLFF. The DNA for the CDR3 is TGCAGTGCTAGGGGGACAGGGAAAGAAAAACTGTTTTTT.

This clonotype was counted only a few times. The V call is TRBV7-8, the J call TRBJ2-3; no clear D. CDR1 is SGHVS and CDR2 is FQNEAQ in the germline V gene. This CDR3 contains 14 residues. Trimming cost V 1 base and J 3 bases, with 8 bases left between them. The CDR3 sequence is CASSLGIATDTQYF. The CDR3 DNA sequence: TGTGCCAGCAGCTTAGGTATAGCTACAGATACGCAGTATTTT.

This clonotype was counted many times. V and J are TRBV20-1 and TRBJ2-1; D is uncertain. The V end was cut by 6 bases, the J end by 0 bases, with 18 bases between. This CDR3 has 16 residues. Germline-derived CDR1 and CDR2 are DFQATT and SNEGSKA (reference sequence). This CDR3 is CSANVISASSYNEQFF. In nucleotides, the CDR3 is TGCAGTGCCAACGTAATCAGCGCAAGCTCCTACAATGAGCAGTTCTTC.

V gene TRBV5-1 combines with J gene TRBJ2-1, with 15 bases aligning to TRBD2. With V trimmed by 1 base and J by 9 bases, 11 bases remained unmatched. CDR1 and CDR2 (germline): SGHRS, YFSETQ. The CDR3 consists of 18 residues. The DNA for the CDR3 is TGCGCCAGCAGCTTGAGTCGGACTAGCGGGAGGGCCCTTGGTGAGCAGTTCTTC. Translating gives CASSLSRTSGRALGEQFF.

The CDR3 sequence: CASSPGTGASGANVLTF. For the CDR3, the DNA is TGTGCCAGCTCACCCGGGACAGGGGCCTCTGGGGCCAACGTCCTGACTTTC. J is TRBJ2-6 and V is TRBV18, with 10 bases aligning to TRBD1. V lost 3 bases and J lost 0; bases outside the gene matches: 2. Germline-derived CDR1 and CDR2 are KGHSH and LQKENI. This CDR3 is built from 17 residues.

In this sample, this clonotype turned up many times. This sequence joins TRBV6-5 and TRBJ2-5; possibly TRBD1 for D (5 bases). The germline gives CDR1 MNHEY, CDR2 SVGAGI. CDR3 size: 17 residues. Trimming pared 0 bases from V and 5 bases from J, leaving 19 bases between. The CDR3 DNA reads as TGTGCCAGCAGTTACTCGGGGCGGACCCCTAAACGGGAGACCCAGTACTTC. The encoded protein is CASSYSGRTPKRETQYF.

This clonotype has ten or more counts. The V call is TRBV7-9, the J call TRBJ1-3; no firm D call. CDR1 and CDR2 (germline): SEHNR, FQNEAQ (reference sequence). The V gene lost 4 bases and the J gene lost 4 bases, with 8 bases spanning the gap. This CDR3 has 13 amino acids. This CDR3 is CASSSFDGNTIYF. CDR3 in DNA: TGTGCCAGCAGCTCGTTTGACGGAAACACCATATATTTT.

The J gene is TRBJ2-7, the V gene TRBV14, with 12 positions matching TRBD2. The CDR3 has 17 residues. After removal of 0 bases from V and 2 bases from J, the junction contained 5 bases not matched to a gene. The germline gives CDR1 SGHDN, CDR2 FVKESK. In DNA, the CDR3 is TGTGCCAGCAGCCAAGACCCACGGACTAGCGGGACCTACGAGCAGTACTTC. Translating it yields CASSQDPRTSGTYEQYF.

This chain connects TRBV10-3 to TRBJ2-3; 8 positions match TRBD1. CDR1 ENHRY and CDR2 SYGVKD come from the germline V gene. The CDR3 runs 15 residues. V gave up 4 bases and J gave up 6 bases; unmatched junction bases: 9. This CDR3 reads CAISGSQRTGDTQYF. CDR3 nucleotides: TGTGCCATCAGTGGGTCGCAAAGGACAGGGGATACGCAGTATTTT.

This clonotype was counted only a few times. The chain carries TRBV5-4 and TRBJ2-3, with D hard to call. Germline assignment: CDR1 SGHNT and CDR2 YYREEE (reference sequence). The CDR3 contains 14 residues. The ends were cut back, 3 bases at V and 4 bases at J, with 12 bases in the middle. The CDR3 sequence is CASSWSPAADTQYF. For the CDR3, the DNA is TGTGCCAGCAGCTGGAGCCCAGCTGCAGATACGCAGTATTTT.

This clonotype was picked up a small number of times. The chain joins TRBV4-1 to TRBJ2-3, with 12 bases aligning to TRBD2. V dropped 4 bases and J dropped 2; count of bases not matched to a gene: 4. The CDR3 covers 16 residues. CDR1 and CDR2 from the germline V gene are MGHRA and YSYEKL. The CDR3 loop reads CASSRASGRATDTQYF. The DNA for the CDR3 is TGCGCCAGCAGCCGCGCTAGCGGGAGGGCCACAGATACGCAGTATTTT.

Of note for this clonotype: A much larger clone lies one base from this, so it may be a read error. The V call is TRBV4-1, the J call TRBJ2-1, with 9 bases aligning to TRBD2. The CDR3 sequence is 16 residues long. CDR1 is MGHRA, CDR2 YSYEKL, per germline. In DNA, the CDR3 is TGCGCCAGCAGCCAAGTCTCCGCGGGAGGGCTCGATGAGCGGTTCTTC. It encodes CASSQVSAGGLDERFF.

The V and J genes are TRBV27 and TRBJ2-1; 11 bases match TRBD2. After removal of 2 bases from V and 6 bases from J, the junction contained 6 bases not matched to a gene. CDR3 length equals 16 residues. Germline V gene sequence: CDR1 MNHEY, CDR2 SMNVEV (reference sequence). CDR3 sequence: CASSLTLAGGSNEQFF. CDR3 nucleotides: TGTGCCAGCAGTTTAACCTTAGCGGGAGGGTCCAATGAGCAGTTCTTC.

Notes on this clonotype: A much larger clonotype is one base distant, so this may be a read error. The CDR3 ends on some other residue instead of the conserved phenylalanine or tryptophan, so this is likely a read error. CDR3 in amino acids: CASSRTTTYEQYL. CDR3 sequence (DNA): TGTGCCAGCAGCCGGACTACCACCTACGAGCAGTACTTA. V gene TRBV12-3 or TRBV12-4 combines with J gene TRBJ2-7, with D perhaps matching TRBD2 (6 bases). V lost 6 bases to trimming and J lost 2 bases, with 11 bases between them. This CDR3 has 13 amino acids.

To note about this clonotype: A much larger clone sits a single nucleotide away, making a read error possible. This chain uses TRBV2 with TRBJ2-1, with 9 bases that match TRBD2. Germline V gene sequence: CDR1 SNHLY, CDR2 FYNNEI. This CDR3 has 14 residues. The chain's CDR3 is CASNLAGPYNEQLF. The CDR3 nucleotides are TGTGCCAGCAATCTAGCGGGACCCTACAATGAGCAGCTCTTC.

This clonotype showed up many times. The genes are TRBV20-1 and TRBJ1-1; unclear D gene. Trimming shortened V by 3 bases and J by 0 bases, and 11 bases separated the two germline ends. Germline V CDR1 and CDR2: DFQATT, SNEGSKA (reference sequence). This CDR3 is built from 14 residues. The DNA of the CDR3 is TGCAGTGCTAGGGGCGTAAACTTGAACACTGAAGCTTTCTTT. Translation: CSARGVNLNTEAFF.

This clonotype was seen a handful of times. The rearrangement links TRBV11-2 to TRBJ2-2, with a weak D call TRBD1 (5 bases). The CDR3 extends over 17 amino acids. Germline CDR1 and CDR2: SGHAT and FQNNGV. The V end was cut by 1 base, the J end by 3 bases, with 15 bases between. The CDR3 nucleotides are TGTGCCAGCAGCTTAGTAACCAGGGATGCTTACACCGGGGAGCTGTTTTTT. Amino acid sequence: CASSLVTRDAYTGELFF. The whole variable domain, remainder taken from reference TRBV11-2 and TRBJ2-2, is EAGVAQSPRYKIIEKRQSVAFWCNPISGHATLYWYQQILGQGPKLLIQFQNNGVVDDSQLPKDRFSAERLKGVDSTLKIQPAKLEDSAVYLCASSLVTRDAYTGELFFGEGSRLTVL.

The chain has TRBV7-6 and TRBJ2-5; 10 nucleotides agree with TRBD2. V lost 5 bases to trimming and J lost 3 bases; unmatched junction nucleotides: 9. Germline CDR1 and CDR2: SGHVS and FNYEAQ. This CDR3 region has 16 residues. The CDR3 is CASSGRLAGEEETQYF. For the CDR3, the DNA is TGTGCCAGCAGCGGACGTCTAGCGGGAGAAGAAGAGACCCAGTACTTC.

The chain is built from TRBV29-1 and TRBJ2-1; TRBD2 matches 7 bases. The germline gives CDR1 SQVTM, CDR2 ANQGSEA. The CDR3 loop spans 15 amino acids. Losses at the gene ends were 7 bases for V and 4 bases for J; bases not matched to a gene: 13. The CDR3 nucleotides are TGCAGCGCCGCTAGGGCGGGAGACACTTACAATGAGCAGTTCTTC. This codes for CSAARAGDTYNEQFF.

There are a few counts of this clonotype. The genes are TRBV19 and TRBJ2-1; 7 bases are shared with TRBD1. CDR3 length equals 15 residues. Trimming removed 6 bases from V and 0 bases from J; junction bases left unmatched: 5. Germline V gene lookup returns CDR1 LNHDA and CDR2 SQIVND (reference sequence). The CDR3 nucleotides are TGTGCCAGTAGATACTGGGACAGCTCCTACAATGAGCAGTTCTTC. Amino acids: CASRYWDSSYNEQFF.

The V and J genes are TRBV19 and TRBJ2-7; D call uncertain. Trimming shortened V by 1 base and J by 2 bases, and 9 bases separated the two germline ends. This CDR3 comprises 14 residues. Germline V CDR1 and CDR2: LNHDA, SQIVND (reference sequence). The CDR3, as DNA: TGTGCCAGTAGTATAGCCCAGGAACCCTACGAGCAGTACTTC. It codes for CASSIAQEPYEQYF.

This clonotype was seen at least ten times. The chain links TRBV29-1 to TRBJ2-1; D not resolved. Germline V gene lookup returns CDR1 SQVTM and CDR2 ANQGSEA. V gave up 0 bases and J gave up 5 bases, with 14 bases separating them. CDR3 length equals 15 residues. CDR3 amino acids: CSVEDPYALNNEQFF. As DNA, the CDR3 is TGCAGCGTTGAAGACCCGTACGCCCTAAACAATGAGCAGTTCTTC.

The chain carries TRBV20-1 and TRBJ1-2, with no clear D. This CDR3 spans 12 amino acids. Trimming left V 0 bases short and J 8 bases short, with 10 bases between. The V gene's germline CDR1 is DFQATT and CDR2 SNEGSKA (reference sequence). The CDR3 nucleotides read TGCAGTGCTAGAGATCGGTTGGGCGGCTACACCTTC. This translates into CSARDRLGGYTF.

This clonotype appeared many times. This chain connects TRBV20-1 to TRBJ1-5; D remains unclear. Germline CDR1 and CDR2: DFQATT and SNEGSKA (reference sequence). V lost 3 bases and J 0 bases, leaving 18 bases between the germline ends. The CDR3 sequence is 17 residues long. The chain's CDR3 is CSARSGLRLDSNQPQHF. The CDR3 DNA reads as TGCAGTGCTAGGAGTGGATTGCGCCTTGATAGCAATCAGCCCCAGCATTTT.

The CDR3 DNA sequence: TGTGCCAGCAGCGGCCGTCTAGGGGATACGCAGTATTTT. Protein: CASSGRLGDTQYF. The chain employs TRBV7-2 and TRBJ2-3, with no clear D. This CDR3 contains 13 residues. Trimming took off 5 bases at V and 6 bases at J, with 12 bases between the two ends. Germline V gene data show CDR1 as SGHTA and CDR2 as FQGNSA.

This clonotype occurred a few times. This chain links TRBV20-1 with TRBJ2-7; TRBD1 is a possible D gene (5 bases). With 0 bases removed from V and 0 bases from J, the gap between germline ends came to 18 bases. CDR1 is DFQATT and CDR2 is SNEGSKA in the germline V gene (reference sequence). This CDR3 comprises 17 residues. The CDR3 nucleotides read TGCAGTGCTAGAGATCTGCGAGACAGTTCTACCTCCTACGAGCAGTACTTC. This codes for CSARDLRDSSTSYEQYF.

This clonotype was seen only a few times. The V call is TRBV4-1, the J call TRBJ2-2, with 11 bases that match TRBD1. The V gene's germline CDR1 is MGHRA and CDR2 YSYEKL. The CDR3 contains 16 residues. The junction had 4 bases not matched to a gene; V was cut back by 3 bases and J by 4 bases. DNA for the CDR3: TGCGCCAGCAGCCATGGACAGGGGGCTGGCACCGGGGAGCTGTTTTTT. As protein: CASSHGQGAGTGELFF.

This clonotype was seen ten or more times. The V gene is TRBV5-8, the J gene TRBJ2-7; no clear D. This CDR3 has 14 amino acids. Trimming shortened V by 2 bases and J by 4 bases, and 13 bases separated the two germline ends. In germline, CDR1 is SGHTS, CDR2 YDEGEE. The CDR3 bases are TGTGCCAGCAGCTTAGGTGTGCTTGGTTACGAGCAGTACTTC. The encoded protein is CASSLGVLGYEQYF.